The 25 T cell receptor beta chains listed next were all sequenced from one sample in a study of blood T cell repertoires in COVID-19. The table came from immunoSEQ multiplex PCR; TCRdb's copy has only in-frame clones and leaves some out. Seen here are over 150,000 clones, approximately 80% observed once, and the top ten hold about an eighth. The sample taken for sequencing was peripheral blood. These TCRs come from a woman between 55 and 75 years old with COVID-19, enrolled during active disease.

J is TRBJ1-2 and V is TRBV3-1 (or the pseudogene TRBV3-2); D perhaps matches TRBD1 (5 bases). The CDR3 has 15 residues. Germline CDR1 and CDR2: LGHDT and YNNKEL (reference sequence). Trimming took off 4 bases at V and 0 bases at J, with 12 bases between the two ends. The CDR3 is CASSPTREANYGYTF. The CDR3 nucleotides are TGTGCCAGCAGCCCTACCAGGGAAGCTAACTATGGCTACACCTTC.

The chain employs TRBV11-3 and TRBJ2-1; D ambiguous. With 1 base removed from V and 4 bases from J, the gap between germline ends came to 5 bases. This CDR3 spans 13 amino acids. Germline lookup yields CDR1 SGHNT and CDR2 YENEEA. CDR3 bases: TGTGCCAGCAGCTTAGCCTCGTACAATGAGCAGTTCTTC. Protein sequence: CASSLASYNEQFF.

CDR3 in amino acids: CATNSETAYNEQFF. The CDR3 DNA follows: TGTGCCACCAACTCCGAGACAGCTTACAATGAGCAGTTCTTC. The chain recombines TRBV19 with TRBJ2-1, with D perhaps TRBD1 (5 bases). With 10 bases removed from V and 4 bases from J, the gap between germline ends came to 17 bases. Germline CDR1 reads LNHDA; CDR2 reads SQIVND (reference sequence). This CDR3 spans 14 amino acids. The full variable domain, with the rest looked up from reference TRBV19 and TRBJ2-1, is DGGITQSPKYLFRKEGQNVTLSCEQNLNHDAMYWYRQDPGQGLRLIYYSQIVNDFQKGDIAEGYSVSREKKESFPLTVTSAQKNPTAFYLCATNSETAYNEQFFGPGTRLTVL.

This clone was found once. V usage is TRBV24-1 and J usage is TRBJ1-5, with D possibly being TRBD1 (6 bases). The CDR3 is 12 residues long. CDR1 and CDR2 from the germline V gene are KGHDR and SFDVKD. Trimming took 10 bases from V and 6 from J, leaving 12 bases between them. CDR3 nucleotide sequence: TGTGCCACAGGGGGGGCAGCTCAGCCCCAGCATTTT. Residues: CATGGAAQPQHF.

V and J are TRBV2 and TRBJ2-3; 10 bases are a match to TRBD2. Germline V gives CDR1 SNHLY, CDR2 FYNNEI. The junction had 6 bases not matched to a gene; V was cut back by 6 bases and J by 6 bases. The CDR3 loop spans 14 amino acids. For the CDR3, the DNA is TGTGCCAGCAGGAGCGGGGGGGCAGAGGATACGCAGTATTTT. Translated, it gives CASRSGGAEDTQYF.

As regards this clone: Relative to the germline gene, one junction end is altered; a read error may explain this. The chain is built from TRBV15 and TRBJ2-2; 8 bases are shared with TRBD2. Germline assignment: CDR1 LNHNV and CDR2 YYDKDF (reference sequence). The CDR3 has 17 residues. The chain's CDR3 is CATSRDRSGSTPGELFF. The CDR3, as DNA: TGTGCCACCAGCCGAGATAGAAGCGGGAGTACACCCGGGGAGCTGTTTTTT.

On this clone itself: Other DNA sequences in this sample translate to the same CDR3. The rearrangement joins TRBV6-5 to TRBJ1-2, with 9 bases identical to TRBD1. CDR1 is MNHEY, CDR2 SVGAGI, per germline. The CDR3 extends over 14 amino acids. V trimming: 5 bases; J trimming: 5 bases; junction bases outside the gene matches: 6. The CDR3 DNA sequence: TGTGCCAGCAGTCCGGGACAGGGAGGATATGGCTACACCTTC. This translates into CASSPGQGGYGYTF.

This clone was detected a few times. The chain uses TRBV4-1 and TRBJ2-3; TRBD2 aligns across 7 bases. The V segment lost 0 bases and the J segment 5 bases; nucleotides outside the gene matches: 8. This CDR3 has 16 residues. Germline V gene sequence: CDR1 MGHRA, CDR2 YSYEKL. The CDR3 protein is CASSQEDGRTGDTQYF. The CDR3, as DNA: TGCGCCAGCAGCCAAGAAGACGGGAGGACTGGAGATACGCAGTATTTT.

The CDR3 is CASSFTSGTGELFF. CDR3 sequence (DNA): TGCGCCAGCAGCTTCACTAGCGGCACCGGGGAGCTGTTTTTT. The genes are TRBV5-1 and TRBJ2-2, with 8 bases that match TRBD2. CDR3 size: 14 residues. Germline V gene sequence: CDR1 SGHRS, CDR2 YFSETQ. V was pared by 2 bases and J by 4 bases, with 1 base of the junction left unmatched.

In its sample, this clone was seen once. CDR3 DNA: TGTGCCAGCAGCCTCTATAGCGGGGGGGAGCTCTACAATGAGCAGTTCTTC. Its translation is CASSLYSGGELYNEQFF. This rearrangement joins TRBV11-3 to TRBJ2-1, with 11 bases fitting TRBD2. Germline CDR1 and CDR2: SGHNT and YENEEA. The CDR3 extends over 17 amino acids. The V segment lost 5 bases and the J segment 3 bases; nucleotides outside the gene matches: 9. Full variable domain (remainder filled in from reference TRBV11-3 and TRBJ2-1): EAGVVQSPRYKIIEKKQPVAFWCNPISGHNTLYWYLQNLGQGPELLIRYENEEAVDDSQLPKDRFSAERLKGVDSTLKIQPAELGDSAVYLCASSLYSGGELYNEQFFGPGTRLTVL.

This clone was recorded only once. This chain joins TRBV24-1 and TRBJ1-3; D is undetermined. Per the germline V gene, CDR1 is KGHDR and CDR2 is SFDVKD. The CDR3 is made up of 16 amino acids. V lost 2 bases and J 0 bases, leaving 10 bases between the germline ends. The CDR3 sequence is CATSDYAAGSGNTIYF. CDR3 DNA sequence: TGTGCCACCAGTGATTACGCCGCAGGCTCTGGAAACACCATATATTTT.

The chain joins TRBV12-3 or TRBV12-4 to TRBJ2-3; perhaps TRBD1 as D (6 bases). V dropped 7 bases and J dropped 6 bases, with 14 bases sitting between them. The CDR3 length is 13 residues. This chain's CDR3 is CASTGDTHDTQYF. DNA for the CDR3: TGTGCCAGCACCGGGGACACCCATGATACGCAGTATTTT.

V is TRBV5-6 and J is TRBJ1-2; 7 bases fit TRBD1. Germline V CDR1 and CDR2: SGHDT, YYEEEE. The V segment lost 4 bases and the J segment 4 bases; nucleotides outside the gene matches: 16. This CDR3 is 17 amino acids long. The CDR3 here is CASSHWTGQPISYGYTF. DNA of the CDR3: TGTGCCAGCAGCCACTGGACGGGACAGCCTATTTCCTATGGCTACACCTTC.

V usage is TRBV27 and J usage is TRBJ1-2; no clear D. This CDR3 region has 15 residues. Trimming removed 6 bases from V and 1 base from J, with 15 bases in between. Per the germline V gene, CDR1 is MNHEY and CDR2 is SMNVEV (reference sequence). CDR3 sequence: CASSYVEPNNYGYTF. CDR3 bases: TGTGCCAGCAGCTATGTGGAGCCGAATAACTATGGCTACACCTTC.

The gene calls are TRBV9 and TRBJ2-1, with D possibly being TRBD2 (5 bases). Trimming shortened V by 2 bases and J by 10 bases, and 22 bases separated the two germline ends. The CDR3 spans 16 residues. Germline V gene sequence: CDR1 SGDLS, CDR2 YYNGEE. CDR3 DNA sequence: TGTGCCAGCAGCGTGAGTGGAGGACCTCGAAATTCGGAGCAGTTCTTC. This encodes CASSVSGGPRNSEQFF. Full variable domain (missing parts from reference TRBV9 and TRBJ2-1): DSGVTQTPKHLITATGQRVTLRCSPRSGDLSVYWYQQSLDQGLQFLIQYYNGEERAKGNILERFSAQQFPDLHSELNLSSLELGDSALYFCASSVSGGPRNSEQFFGPGTRLTVL.

The rearrangement joins TRBV5-1 to TRBJ1-6; D uncertain. Trimming removed 7 bases from V and 8 bases from J, with 16 bases in between. This CDR3 is built from 14 residues. Germline V gives CDR1 SGHRS, CDR2 YFSETQ. The CDR3, as DNA: TGCGCCAGCGCACGGGAAAGGGCGGATTCACCCCTCCACTTT. Its translation is CASARERADSPLHF.

The chain employs TRBV6-5 and TRBJ1-4; D is ambiguous. Germline CDR1 reads MNHEY; CDR2 reads SVGAGI. The length of the CDR3 is 14 residues. The V end lost 6 bases, the J end lost 4 bases, and 12 bases lay between the germline ends. This CDR3 is CASRQSILNEKLFF. As DNA, the CDR3 is TGTGCCAGCAGGCAGTCGATTCTTAATGAAAAACTGTTTTTT.

This clone was picked up many times. This chain joins TRBV19 and TRBJ1-2; 8 nucleotides align to TRBD1. This CDR3 region has 17 residues. V was clipped by 2 bases and J by 5 bases; unmatched bases: 13. The germline V gene encodes CDR1 LNHDA and CDR2 SQIVND (reference sequence). The CDR3 is CASSISAGTGIAYGYTF. As DNA, the CDR3 is TGTGCCAGTAGTATATCAGCCGGGACAGGCATTGCTTATGGCTACACCTTC.

The chain joins TRBV19 to TRBJ2-7; 8 bases are shared with TRBD2. There are 14 residues in the CDR3. Germline loops: CDR1 LNHDA, CDR2 SQIVND (reference sequence). V shed 6 bases, J shed 2 bases, and the junction held 6 bases outside the gene matches. CDR3 bases: TGTGCCAGTAGAGGCGGGAGGACCCCCTACGAGCAGTACTTC. As protein: CASRGGRTPYEQYF.

Remarks on this clone: At the DNA level, this CDR3 is encoded by other sequences in the same sample as well. The chain combines TRBV18 with TRBJ1-1; the D gene is possibly TRBD1 (5 bases). The CDR3 runs to 13 residues. V dropped 3 bases and J dropped 4 bases, with 9 bases sitting between them. The germline CDR1 and CDR2 sequences are KGHSH and LQKENI. Here the CDR3 DNA reads TGTGCCAGCTCACCTGGGGGGAGCACTGAAGCTTTCTTT. Amino acids: CASSPGGSTEAFF.

The V and J genes are TRBV14 and TRBJ2-1; D might be TRBD2 (5 bases). Trimming left V 8 bases short and J 2 bases short, with 10 bases between. CDR1 is SGHDN, CDR2 FVKESK, per germline. This CDR3 spans 13 amino acids. CDR3 in amino acids: CASQLGTYNEQFF. CDR3 DNA sequence: TGTGCCAGCCAACTAGGGACCTACAATGAGCAGTTCTTC.

The chain carries TRBV24-1 and TRBJ2-3; 8 nucleotides line up with TRBD1. This CDR3 is built from 15 residues. Trimming took 9 bases from V and 0 from J; bases not matched to a gene: 7. CDR1 and CDR2 from the germline V gene are KGHDR and SFDVKD. CDR3 residues: CATGTRQGSTDTQYF. CDR3 bases: TGTGCCACCGGTACCCGACAGGGGAGCACAGATACGCAGTATTTT.

This chain uses TRBV18 with TRBJ2-2; D might be TRBD1 (6 bases). V was cut by 3 bases and J by 1 base, with 9 bases left in between. The CDR3 has 15 residues. CDR1 KGHSH and CDR2 LQKENI come from the germline V gene. The CDR3, as DNA: TGTGCCAGCTCACCGAAACAGGGGAACACCGGGGAGCTGTTTTTT. Its protein product is CASSPKQGNTGELFF.

The J gene is TRBJ2-5, the V gene TRBV3-1 (or the pseudogene TRBV3-2), with 8 bases aligning to TRBD2. The trim removed 5 bases at V and 1 base at J, leaving 6 bases unmatched. The CDR3 spans 15 residues. The germline V gene has CDR1 LGHDT and CDR2 YNNKEL (reference sequence). In DNA, the CDR3 is TGTGCCAGCAGCTCCCGGGGGGGCTTCCAAGAGACCCAGTACTTC. Its translation: CASSSRGGFQETQYF.

This clone was counted a few times. V gene TRBV5-1 combines with J gene TRBJ2-3; TRBD2 might be the D (6 bases). V was trimmed by 4 bases and J by 3 bases, leaving 12 bases between them. This CDR3 has 14 residues. The V gene's germline CDR1 is SGHRS and CDR2 YFSETQ. CDR3 protein: CASSLRDETDTQYF. The CDR3 region has the DNA TGCGCCAGCAGCCTGCGGGATGAAACAGATACGCAGTATTTT.